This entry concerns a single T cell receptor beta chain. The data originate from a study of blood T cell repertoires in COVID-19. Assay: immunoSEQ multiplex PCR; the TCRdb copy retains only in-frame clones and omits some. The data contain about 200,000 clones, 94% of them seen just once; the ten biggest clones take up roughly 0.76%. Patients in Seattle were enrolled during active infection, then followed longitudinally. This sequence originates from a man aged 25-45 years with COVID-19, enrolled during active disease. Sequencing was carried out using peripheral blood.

Written as DNA, the CDR3 is TGCGCCAGCAGCTTGTTAACAGCTTACGAGCAGTACTTC. It encodes CASSLLTAYEQYF. The J gene is TRBJ2-7, the V gene TRBV5-1, with unresolved D. Germline values: CDR1 SGHRS, CDR2 YFSETQ. Trimming removed 1 base at V and 4 bases at J, with 9 bases between. The CDR3 sequence is 13 residues long. The whole variable domain, filled in from reference TRBV5-1 and TRBJ2-7, reads KAGVTQTPRYLIKTRGQQVTLSCSPISGHRSVSWYQQTPGQGLQFLFEYFSETQRNKGNFPGRFSGRQFSNSRSEMNVSTLELGDSALYLCASSLLTAYEQYFGPGTRLTVT.